The following is a TCR beta chain sequence with its context. TCRdb's table, derived via immunoSEQ multiplex PCR, lists solely in-frame clones and lacks some. Among roughly 150,000 clones listed, around 90% were seen once. The CDR3 is 13 residues long. From germline, CDR1 is MNHNY and CDR2 SVGAGI (reference sequence). Trimming pared 4 bases from V and 4 bases from J, leaving 8 bases between. The data are from a study of blood T cell repertoires in COVID-19. This receptor was obtained from a woman aged 40 to 50 who had been exposed to COVID-19. The chain combines TRBV6-6 with TRBJ1-5; possible D gene TRBD1, 5 bases. The sequencing sample was made of PBMCs or T cells enriched from blood (not recorded which). This chain's CDR3 is CASSSGLNQPQHF. For the CDR3, the DNA is TGTGCCAGCAGTTCGGGACTAAATCAGCCCCAGCATTTT.